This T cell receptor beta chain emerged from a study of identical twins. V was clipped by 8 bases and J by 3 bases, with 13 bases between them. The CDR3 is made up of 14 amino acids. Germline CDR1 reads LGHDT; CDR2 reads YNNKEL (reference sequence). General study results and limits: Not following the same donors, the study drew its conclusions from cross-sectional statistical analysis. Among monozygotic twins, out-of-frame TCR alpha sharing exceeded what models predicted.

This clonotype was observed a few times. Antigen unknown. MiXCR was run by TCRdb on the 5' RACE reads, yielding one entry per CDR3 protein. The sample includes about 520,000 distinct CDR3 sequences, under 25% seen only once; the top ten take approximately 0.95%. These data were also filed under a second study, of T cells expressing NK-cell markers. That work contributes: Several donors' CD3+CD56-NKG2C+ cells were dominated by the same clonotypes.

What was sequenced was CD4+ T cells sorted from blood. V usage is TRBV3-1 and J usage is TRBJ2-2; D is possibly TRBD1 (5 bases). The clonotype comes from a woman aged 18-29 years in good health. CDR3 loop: CASQGTTYTGELFF. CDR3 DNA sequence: TGTGCCAGCCAGGGCACCACCTACACCGGGGAGCTGTTTTTT.